This TCR beta chain was sequenced in a study of blood T cell repertoires in COVID-19. As for the study in general: The United States, Italy and Spain supplied acute and convalescent COVID-19 samples. From T cells, B-cell-depleted T cells, or PBMCs came the material, which was cDNA or gDNA.

How the authors handled the data: By means of reference gene primer amplification, nucleated cell counts were estimated. Repertoires were generated with immunoSEQ multiplex PCR, while TCRdb's copy carries only in-frame clones and drops some. V and J calls and clone size are those listed in that table; D and trimming were worked out from the DNA. This table has 150,000 to 200,000 clones, approximately 86% appearing once. This clone was detected once. The CDR3 loop spans 14 amino acids. Germline V lookup: CDR1 MNHEY, CDR2 SVGAGI. With V trimmed by 6 bases and J by 5 bases, 10 bases remained unmatched. The source is a man aged 70-80 years with active or convalescent COVID-19. The V and J genes are TRBV6-5 and TRBJ2-7, with 7 bases matching TRBD1. The sequencing input was peripheral blood. CDR3 region: CASRPTGKLDEQYF. The CDR3 DNA reads as TGTGCCAGCAGGCCGACAGGGAAGCTGGACGAGCAGTACTTC.